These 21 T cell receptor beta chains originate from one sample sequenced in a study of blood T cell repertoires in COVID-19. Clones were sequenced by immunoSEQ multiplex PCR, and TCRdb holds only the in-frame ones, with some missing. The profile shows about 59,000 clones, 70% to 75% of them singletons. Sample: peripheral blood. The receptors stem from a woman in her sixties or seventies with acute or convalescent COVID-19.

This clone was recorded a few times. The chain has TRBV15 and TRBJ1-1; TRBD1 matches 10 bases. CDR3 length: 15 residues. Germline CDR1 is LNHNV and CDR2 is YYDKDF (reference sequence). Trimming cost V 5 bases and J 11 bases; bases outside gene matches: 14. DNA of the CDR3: TGTGCCACCAGCCCTTACTCTGGGACAGGGGCAAAGGCTTTCTTT. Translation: CATSPYSGTGAKAFF.

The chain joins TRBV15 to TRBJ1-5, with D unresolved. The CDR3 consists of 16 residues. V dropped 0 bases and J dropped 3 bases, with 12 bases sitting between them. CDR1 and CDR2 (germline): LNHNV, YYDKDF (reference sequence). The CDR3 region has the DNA TGTGCCACCAGCAGAGAGGTCCGGTCTTACAATCAGCCCCAGCATTTT. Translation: CATSREVRSYNQPQHF.

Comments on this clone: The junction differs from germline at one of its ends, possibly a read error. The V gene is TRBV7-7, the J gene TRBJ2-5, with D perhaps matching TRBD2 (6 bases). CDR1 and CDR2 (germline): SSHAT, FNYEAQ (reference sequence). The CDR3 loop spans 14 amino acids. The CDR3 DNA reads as TGTGCTAGCAGCTTTAGCGGACCCACGCAGACCCAGTACTTC. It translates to CASSFSGPTQTQYF.

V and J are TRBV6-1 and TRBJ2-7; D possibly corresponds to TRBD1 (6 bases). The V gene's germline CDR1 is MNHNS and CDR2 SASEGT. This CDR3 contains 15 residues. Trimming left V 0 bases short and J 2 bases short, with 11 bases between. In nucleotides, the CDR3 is TGTGCCAGCAGTGAAGCCCGGGACACCCCCTACGAGCAGTACTTC. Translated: CASSEARDTPYEQYF.

The chain's CDR3 is CATSKGAGIDTDTQYF. The CDR3 DNA sequence: TGTGCCACCAGCAAGGGAGCGGGGATTGACACAGATACGCAGTATTTT. The rearrangement links TRBV15 to TRBJ2-3; TRBD2 matches at 7 bases. The V and J ends lost 4 bases and 2 bases, in that order; junction bases with no gene match: 9. CDR3 length: 16 residues. Looked up from germline, CDR1 is LNHNV and CDR2 is YYDKDF (reference sequence).

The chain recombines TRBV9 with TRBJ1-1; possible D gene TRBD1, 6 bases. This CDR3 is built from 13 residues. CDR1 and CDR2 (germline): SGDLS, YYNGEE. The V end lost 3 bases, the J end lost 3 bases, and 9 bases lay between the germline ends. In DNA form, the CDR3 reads TGTGCCAGCAGCGGGGGGGGGCACACTGAAGCTTTCTTT. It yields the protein CASSGGGHTEAFF.

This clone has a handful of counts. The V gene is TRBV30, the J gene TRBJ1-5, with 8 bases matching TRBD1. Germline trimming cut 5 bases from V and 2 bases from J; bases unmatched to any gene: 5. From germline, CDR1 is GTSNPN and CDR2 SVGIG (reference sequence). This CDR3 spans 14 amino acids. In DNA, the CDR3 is TGTGCCTGGGGGGGACAGGTTCGCAATCAGCCCCAGCATTTT. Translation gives CAWGGQVRNQPQHF.

CDR3 sequence (DNA): TGTGCCAGCAGTTCACTAGCGGGGAACCAAGAGACCCAGTACTTC. Its translation: CASSSLAGNQETQYF. The genes are TRBV2 and TRBJ2-5; 10 bases fit TRBD2. J lost 0 bases, V lost 5 bases, and 3 bases had no gene match. CDR3 size: 15 residues. Germline V CDR1 and CDR2: SNHLY, FYNNEI.

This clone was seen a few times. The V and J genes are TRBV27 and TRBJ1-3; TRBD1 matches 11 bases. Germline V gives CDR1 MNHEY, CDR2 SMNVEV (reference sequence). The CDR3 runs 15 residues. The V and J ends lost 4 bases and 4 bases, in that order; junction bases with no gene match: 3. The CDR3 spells CASSWTGGEGNTIYF. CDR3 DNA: TGTGCCAGCAGTTGGACAGGGGGCGAGGGAAACACCATATATTTT.

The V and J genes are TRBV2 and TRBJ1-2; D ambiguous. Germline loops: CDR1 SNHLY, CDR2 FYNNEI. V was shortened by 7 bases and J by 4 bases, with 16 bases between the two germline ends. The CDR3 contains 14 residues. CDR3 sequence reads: CASNRKAAIYGYTF. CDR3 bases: TGTGCCAGCAATCGGAAGGCAGCGATCTATGGCTACACCTTC.

The CDR3 is CASSSPGGTEAFF. The CDR3 DNA is TGCGCCAGCAGCTCTCCAGGGGGAACTGAAGCTTTCTTT. The chain is built from TRBV5-1 and TRBJ1-1, with 7 bases identical to TRBD1. This CDR3 is 13 amino acids long. Per germline, CDR1 SGHRS and CDR2 YFSETQ. The junction had 4 bases not matched to a gene; V was cut back by 3 bases and J by 5 bases.

The CDR3 nucleotides read TGTGCCAGCAGCTTGGCAGGGCGAGATGGCTACACCTTC. Amino acids: CASSLAGRDGYTF. The chain joins TRBV5-4 to TRBJ1-2; tentative D call: TRBD1 (5 bases). CDR1 is SGHNT and CDR2 is YYREEE in the germline V gene (reference sequence). Trimming cost V 0 bases and J 6 bases, with 9 bases left between them. CDR3 length: 13 residues.

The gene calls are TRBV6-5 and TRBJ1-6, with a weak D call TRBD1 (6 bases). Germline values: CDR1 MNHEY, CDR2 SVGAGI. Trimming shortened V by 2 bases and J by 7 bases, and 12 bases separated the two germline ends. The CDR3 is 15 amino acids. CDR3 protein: CASSYIPGANSPLHF. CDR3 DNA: TGTGCCAGCAGTTACATCCCAGGGGCCAATTCACCCCTCCACTTT.

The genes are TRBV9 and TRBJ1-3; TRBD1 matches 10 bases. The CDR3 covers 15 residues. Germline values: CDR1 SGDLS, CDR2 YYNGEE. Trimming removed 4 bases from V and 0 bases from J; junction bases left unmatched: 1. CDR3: CASSRTGGSGNTIYF. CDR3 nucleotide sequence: TGTGCCAGCAGCCGGACAGGGGGCTCTGGAAACACCATATATTTT.

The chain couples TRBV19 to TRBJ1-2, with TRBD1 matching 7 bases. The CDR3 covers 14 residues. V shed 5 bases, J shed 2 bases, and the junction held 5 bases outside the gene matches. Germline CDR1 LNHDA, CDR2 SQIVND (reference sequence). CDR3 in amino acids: CASSAQQGNYGYTF. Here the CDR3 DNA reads TGTGCCAGTAGTGCCCAACAGGGGAACTATGGCTACACCTTC.

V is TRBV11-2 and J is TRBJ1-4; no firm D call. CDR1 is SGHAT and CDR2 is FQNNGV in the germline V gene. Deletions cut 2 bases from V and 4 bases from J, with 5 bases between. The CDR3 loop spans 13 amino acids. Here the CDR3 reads CASSLQVNEKLFF. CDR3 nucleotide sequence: TGTGCCAGCAGCTTACAGGTTAATGAAAAACTGTTTTTT.

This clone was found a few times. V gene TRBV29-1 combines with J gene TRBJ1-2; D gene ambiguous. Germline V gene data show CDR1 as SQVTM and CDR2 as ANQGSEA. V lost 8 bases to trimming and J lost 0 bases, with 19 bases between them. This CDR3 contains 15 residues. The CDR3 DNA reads TGCAGCTTCCCACTACGCATCCGAGCTAACTATGGCTACACCTTC. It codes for CSFPLRIRANYGYTF.

CDR3 residues: CASSFQGANTGELFF. The CDR3 DNA follows: TGCGCCAGCAGCTTTCAGGGGGCGAACACCGGGGAGCTGTTTTTT. The chain uses TRBV5-1 and TRBJ2-2; 7 bases line up with TRBD1. Germline V CDR1 and CDR2: SGHRS, YFSETQ. V gave up 2 bases and J gave up 0 bases; unmatched junction bases: 1. This CDR3 spans 15 amino acids.

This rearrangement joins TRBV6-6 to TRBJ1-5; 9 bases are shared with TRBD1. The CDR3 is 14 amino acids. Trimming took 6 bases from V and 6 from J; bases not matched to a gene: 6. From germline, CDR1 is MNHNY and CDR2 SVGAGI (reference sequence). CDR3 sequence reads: CASSYDRGFQPQHF. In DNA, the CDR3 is TGTGCCAGCAGCTACGACAGGGGGTTTCAGCCCCAGCATTTT.

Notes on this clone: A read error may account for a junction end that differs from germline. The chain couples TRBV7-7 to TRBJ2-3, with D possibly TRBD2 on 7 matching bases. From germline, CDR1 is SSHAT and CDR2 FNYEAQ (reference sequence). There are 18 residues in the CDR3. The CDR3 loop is CASSSRSGGPGSTDTQYF. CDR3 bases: TGTGCTAGCAGCTCTAGGTCCGGGGGGCCGGGTAGCACAGATACGCAGTATTTT.

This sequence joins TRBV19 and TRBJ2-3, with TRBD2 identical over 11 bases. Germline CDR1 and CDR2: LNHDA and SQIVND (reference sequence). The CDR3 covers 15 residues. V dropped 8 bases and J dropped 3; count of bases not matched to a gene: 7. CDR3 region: CASQIAGGPTDTQYF. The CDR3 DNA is TGTGCCAGTCAAATAGCGGGGGGGCCAACAGATACGCAGTATTTT.